The 9 T cell receptor beta chains below come from one sample, sequenced in a study of blood T cell repertoires in COVID-19. Method: immunoSEQ multiplex PCR; TCRdb's copy keeps in-frame clones and lacks some. The sample yields around 130,000 clones, approximately 85% seen once. What was sequenced was peripheral blood. The receptors were gathered from a human donor in a cohort sampled during active COVID-19.

The V gene is TRBV7-2, the J gene TRBJ1-2; D is perhaps TRBD1 (5 bases). The germline V gene encodes CDR1 SGHTA and CDR2 FQGNSA. Trimming removed 4 bases from V and 8 bases from J, with 26 bases in between. There are 17 residues in the CDR3. CDR3 amino acids: CASSSSGGLRGHGGYTF. Here the CDR3 DNA reads TGTGCCAGCAGCTCAAGTGGGGGACTACGAGGACACGGGGGCTACACCTTC.

This clone is a singleton in its sample. The chain is built from TRBV10-1 and TRBJ1-1, with D possibly matching TRBD1 (6 bases). Trimming removed 6 bases at V and 11 bases at J, with 22 bases between. Germline V gives CDR1 WNHNN, CDR2 SYGVQD (reference sequence). The CDR3 is 14 residues long. The CDR3 DNA follows: TGCGCCAGCAGCCCAGAAACAAGGGGGATGCGGGCTTTCTTT. It codes for CASSPETRGMRAFF.

The chain links TRBV6-1 to TRBJ2-2; no reliable D call. The germline gives CDR1 MNHNS, CDR2 SASEGT. This CDR3 has 14 residues. The germline V and J ends were trimmed by 2 bases and 2 bases, with 6 bases remaining between them. CDR3 sequence: CASSENRNTGELFF. In nucleotides, the CDR3 is TGTGCCAGCAGTGAAAACAGAAACACCGGGGAGCTGTTTTTT.

This chain links TRBV6-4 with TRBJ2-1; D is unresolved. The germline V gene has CDR1 MRHNA and CDR2 SNTAGT. V shed 3 bases and J shed 4 bases, with 13 bases lying between them. The CDR3 runs 15 residues. Written as DNA, the CDR3 is TGTGCCAGCAGTGATCGGGTTGGAGCATACAATGAGCAGTTCTTC. Translation gives CASSDRVGAYNEQFF.

The rearrangement joins TRBV15 to TRBJ2-7, with 10 bases that match TRBD2. Germline CDR1 is LNHNV and CDR2 is YYDKDF (reference sequence). The CDR3 is 20 amino acids. The junction had 14 bases not matched to a gene; V was cut back by 0 bases and J by 0 bases. The CDR3 reads CATSRDSRLAGAPNSYEQYF. DNA for the CDR3: TGTGCCACCAGCAGAGATAGTAGGCTAGCGGGGGCCCCTAACTCCTACGAGCAGTACTTC.

V gene TRBV30 combines with J gene TRBJ1-5; D is possibly TRBD1 (5 bases). Trimming took off 0 bases at V and 4 bases at J, with 13 bases between the two ends. This CDR3 spans 15 amino acids. CDR1 is GTSNPN and CDR2 is SVGIG in the germline V gene (reference sequence). The CDR3 protein is CAWSVLTGANQPQHF. CDR3 nucleotide sequence: TGTGCCTGGAGTGTACTAACAGGAGCGAATCAGCCCCAGCATTTT.

The rearrangement links TRBV2 to TRBJ2-7; 7 bases agree with TRBD1. Unmatched junction bases numbered 16, after V lost 5 bases and J lost 6 bases. Germline loops: CDR1 SNHLY, CDR2 FYNNEI. The CDR3 contains 16 residues. The CDR3 coding sequence is TGTGCCAGCAGTAGTATAGACAGGGTCTCTCGAGGCGAGCAGTACTTC. It codes for CASSSIDRVSRGEQYF.

The genes are TRBV6-5 and TRBJ2-1, with D possibly matching TRBD1 (5 bases). The CDR3 sequence is 10 residues long. Per germline, CDR1 MNHEY and CDR2 SVGAGI. Trimming cost V 11 bases and J 6 bases, with 8 bases left between them. CDR3 loop: CAPGSNEQFF. DNA of the CDR3: TGTGCCCCAGGGTCCAATGAGCAGTTCTTC.

The count of this clone is one. The V call is TRBV28, the J call TRBJ1-2; TRBD1 agrees at 7 bases. J gave up 5 bases and V 6 bases, and 6 bases lay outside the gene matches. The germline CDR1 and CDR2 sequences are MDHEN and SYDVKM. The CDR3 runs to 13 residues. The CDR3: CASRADRLYGYTF. The CDR3, as DNA: TGTGCCAGCAGAGCGGACAGGCTGTATGGCTACACCTTC.